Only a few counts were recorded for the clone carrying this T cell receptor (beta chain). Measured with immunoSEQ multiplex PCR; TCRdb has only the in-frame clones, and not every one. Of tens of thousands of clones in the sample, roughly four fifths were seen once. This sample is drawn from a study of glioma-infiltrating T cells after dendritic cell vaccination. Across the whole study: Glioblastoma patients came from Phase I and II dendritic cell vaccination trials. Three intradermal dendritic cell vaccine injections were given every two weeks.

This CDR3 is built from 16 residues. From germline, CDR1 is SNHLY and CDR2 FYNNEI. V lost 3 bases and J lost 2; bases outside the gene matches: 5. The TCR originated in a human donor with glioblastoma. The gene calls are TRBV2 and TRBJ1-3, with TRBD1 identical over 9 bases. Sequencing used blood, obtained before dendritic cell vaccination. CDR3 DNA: TGTGCCAGCAGTGATTCGACAGGGGGTGCTGGAAACACCATATATTTT. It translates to CASSDSTGGAGNTIYF.